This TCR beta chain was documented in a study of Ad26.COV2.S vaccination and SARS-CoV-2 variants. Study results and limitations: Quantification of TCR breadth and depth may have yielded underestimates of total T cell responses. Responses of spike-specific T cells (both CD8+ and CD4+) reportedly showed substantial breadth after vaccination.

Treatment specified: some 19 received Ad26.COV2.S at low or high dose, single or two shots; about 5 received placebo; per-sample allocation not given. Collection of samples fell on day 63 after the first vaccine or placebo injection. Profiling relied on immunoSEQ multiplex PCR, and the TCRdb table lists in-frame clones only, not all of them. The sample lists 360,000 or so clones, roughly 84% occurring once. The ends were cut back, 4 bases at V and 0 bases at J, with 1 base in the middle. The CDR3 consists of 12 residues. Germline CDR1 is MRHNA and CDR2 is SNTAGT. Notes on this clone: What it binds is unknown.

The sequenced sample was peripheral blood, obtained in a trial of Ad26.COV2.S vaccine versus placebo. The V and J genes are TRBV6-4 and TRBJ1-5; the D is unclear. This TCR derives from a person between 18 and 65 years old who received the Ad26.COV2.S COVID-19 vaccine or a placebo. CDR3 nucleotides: TGTGCCAGCAGTGTTAGCAATCAGCCCCAGCATTTT. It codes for CASSVSNQPQHF.